A single T cell receptor beta chain is shown here with its context. The sample comes from a study of technical replicates of blood from a handful of donors. Germline V CDR1 and CDR2: SNHLY, FYNNEI. The CDR3 extends over 14 amino acids. Trimming took 2 bases from V and 3 from J, leaving 10 bases between them. Produced via immunoSEQ multiplex PCR; TCRdb's table is partial and in-frame only. The table includes some 14,000 clones, more than 75% detected once. This receptor was obtained from a human donor in good health. V and J are TRBV2 and TRBJ1-2; no firm D call. The sample consisted of PBMCs. Here the CDR3 reads CASSEKAADYGYTF. The CDR3 DNA reads as TGTGCCAGCAGTGAAAAGGCGGCGGACTATGGCTACACCTTC.